The clone carrying this T cell receptor (beta chain) has just a few counts. TCR libraries were built in bulk with a published protocol and specific TCR primers. MiXCR was run by TCRdb on the PCR reads, yielding one entry per CDR3 protein. Here the sample spans 490,000 or so distinct CDR3 sequences, about a quarter being singletons. The data were taken from a study of molecular identifiers for immune sequencing clone quantification. Study-wide context: Naive CD8 RNA (20,000 or 100,000 cells) was divided into five aliquots, with four sequenced.

The CDR3 totals 13 residues. V dropped 8 bases and J dropped 7; count of bases not matched to a gene: 10. CDR1 is MGHDK and CDR2 is SYGVNS in the germline V gene. The receptor was derived from a human donor in good health. Some libraries in this study had Jurkat cell RNA spiked in. The specimen sequenced was naive CD8+ T cells from blood, with Jurkat cell RNA spiked in. This sample's subset: FACS-sorted CD8+CD4-CCR7+CD45RA+ naive T cells. The chain links TRBV25-1 to TRBJ1-1, with 7 bases lining up with TRBD1. The CDR3 nucleotides are TGTGCCAGCCCGAGACAGGGACGCAGTGAAGCTTTCTTT. Translation gives CASPRQGRSEAFF.